This TCR beta chain was documented in a study of blood T cell repertoires in COVID-19. Overall study context: The study drew acute and convalescent COVID-19 samples from the United States, Italy and Spain. In each case, the material was cDNA or gDNA derived from T cells, B-cell-depleted T cells, or PBMCs.

TCRdb keeps only in-frame clones here, not all; method: immunoSEQ multiplex PCR. The table lists roughly 320,000 clones, about 90% of them singletons. During active infection, Seattle patients enrolled and were then monitored through disease. Sequencing input: peripheral blood. The source of this sequence is a woman between 45 and 60 years old with COVID-19, enrolled during active disease.

The CDR3: CASSPTVRTVGAFF. In DNA form, the CDR3 reads TGTGCCAGCAGCCCGACAGTGCGTACAGTTGGAGCTTTCTTT. This chain uses TRBV7-8 with TRBJ1-1; TRBD1 is a possible D gene (5 bases). Trimming took 5 bases from V and 10 from J, leaving 20 bases between them. CDR3 length: 14 amino acids. The germline CDR1 and CDR2 sequences are SGHVS and FQNEAQ. Combining the CDR3 with reference TRBV7-8 and TRBJ1-1 gives the whole variable domain GAGVSQSPRYKVAKRGQDVALRCDPISGHVSLFWYQQALGQGPEFLTYFQNEAQLDKSGLPSDRFFAERPEGSVSTLKIQRTQQEDSAVYLCASSPTVRTVGAFFGQGTRLTVV.